The clone carrying this TCR beta chain was picked up many times. TCRdb passed the 5' RACE reads through MiXCR, listing each CDR3 protein once. The sample gives about 330,000 distinct CDR3 sequences, about 6.6% of which show up once; 18% is in the top ten. CDR1 and CDR2 (germline): SGHRS, YFSETQ. The CDR3 extends over 13 amino acids. Trimming pared 0 bases from V and 10 bases from J, leaving 13 bases between. These data are taken from a study of T cells after yellow fever vaccination. The chain combines TRBV5-1 with TRBJ2-5, with a possible D match to TRBD2 (5 bases). The clonotype was recovered from a man aged 18 to 30 who received the YFV17D yellow fever vaccine. The input for sequencing was PBMCs, taken about 41 days after the first yellow fever vaccination. Here the CDR3 reads CASSLGEGVDQYF. Written as DNA, the CDR3 is TGCGCCAGCAGCTTGGGAGAGGGCGTGGACCAGTACTTC. Full variable domain (missing parts from reference TRBV5-1 and TRBJ2-5): KAGVTQTPRYLIKTRGQQVTLSCSPISGHRSVSWYQQTPGQGLQFLFEYFSETQRNKGNFPGRFSGRQFSNSRSEMNVSTLELGDSALYLCASSLGEGVDQYFGPGTRLLVL.